These T cell receptor beta chains were read from a single sample in a study of blood T cell repertoires in COVID-19. The assay was immunoSEQ multiplex PCR, and TCRdb's table has in-frame clones only and misses some. The sample lists fewer than 200,000 clones, approximately 84% occurring once. The sequenced sample was peripheral blood. The receptors derive from a woman older than 75 with acute or convalescent COVID-19. The CDR3 runs from the conserved cysteine through the conserved F or W. Fields, in order: J gene, clone size, D gene, V gene, CDR3 DNA, CDR3 protein. A D gene is named only where the DNA matches it firmly. Some rows have no size entry. The others give once, few or many, or a class for an expanded clone.

j_call: TRBJ1-6; clone_size: .; d_call: TRBD1; v_call: TRBV5-4; cdr3_nt: TGTGCCAGCAGCCGACAGGGGGCTTATTCACCCCTCCACTTT; cdr3_aa: CASSRQGAYSPLHF
j_call: TRBJ1-1; clone_size: .; d_call: .; v_call: TRBV6-6; cdr3_nt: TGTGCCACCGTCGGCAGGGAGGGCACTGAAGCTTTCTTT; cdr3_aa: CATVGREGTEAFF
j_call: TRBJ2-1; clone_size: .; d_call: TRBD2; v_call: TRBV10-3; cdr3_nt: TGTGCCATCGGGGGACTAGCGGGAGGACTGAGCTCCTACAATGAGCAGTTCTTC; cdr3_aa: CAIGGLAGGLSSYNEQFF
j_call: TRBJ2-1; clone_size: few; d_call: .; v_call: TRBV29-1; cdr3_nt: TGCAGCGCCCCAAACCCTAGCGAGTGGGCCCGTAGCTCCTACAATGAGCAGTTCTTC; cdr3_aa: CSAPNPSEWARSSYNEQFF
j_call: TRBJ1-5; clone_size: .; d_call: TRBD1; v_call: TRBV2; cdr3_nt: TGTGCCAGCAGTCGAGACAGGGCAGTCGATCAGCCCCAGCATTTT; cdr3_aa: CASSRDRAVDQPQHF
j_call: TRBJ1-5; clone_size: .; d_call: .; v_call: TRBV10-3; cdr3_nt: TGTGCCATCAGTGAGACTGGCGGAGATCAGCCCCAGCATTTT; cdr3_aa: CAISETGGDQPQHF
j_call: TRBJ2-3; clone_size: .; d_call: TRBD1; v_call: TRBV5-1; cdr3_nt: TGCGCCAGCAGCTTGGGACAGGGGCGCACAGATACGCAGTATTTT; cdr3_aa: CASSLGQGRTDTQYF
j_call: TRBJ2-7; clone_size: .; d_call: .; v_call: TRBV27; cdr3_nt: TGTGCCAGCAGTTTAAAGTGGACAGCGGATCACCCCTACGAGCAGTACTTC; cdr3_aa: CASSLKWTADHPYEQYF
j_call: TRBJ1-1; clone_size: .; d_call: .; v_call: TRBV2; cdr3_nt: TGTGCCAGCAGTGAAGATCGAACGGGTGAAGCTTTCTTT; cdr3_aa: CASSEDRTGEAFF
j_call: TRBJ2-1; clone_size: .; d_call: TRBD2; v_call: TRBV11-3; cdr3_nt: TGTGCCAGCAGCTTAGACGGCACCAGCGGGAGTTTATGGGACAATGAGCAGTTCTTC; cdr3_aa: CASSLDGTSGSLWDNEQFF
j_call: TRBJ2-2; clone_size: .; d_call: .; v_call: TRBV4-1; cdr3_nt: TGCGCCAGCAGCCAAGGGGAGTCGGCCGGGGAGCTGTTTTTT; cdr3_aa: CASSQGESAGELFF
j_call: TRBJ2-7; clone_size: .; d_call: TRBD1; v_call: TRBV18; cdr3_nt: TGTGCCAGCTCACCCTCTACGGCGGGACAGGACGAGCAGTACTTC; cdr3_aa: CASSPSTAGQDEQYF
j_call: TRBJ2-1; clone_size: .; d_call: TRBD2; v_call: TRBV5-1; cdr3_nt: TGCGCCAGCAGCAGGACTAGCGGAGCCTACAATGAGCAGTTCTTC; cdr3_aa: CASSRTSGAYNEQFF
j_call: TRBJ2-7; clone_size: .; d_call: TRBD2; v_call: TRBV18; cdr3_nt: TGTGCCAGCTCACCTCGGGGGGGCGGGACCACCTACGAGCAGTACTTC; cdr3_aa: CASSPRGGGTTYEQYF
j_call: TRBJ2-7; clone_size: few; d_call: .; v_call: TRBV19; cdr3_nt: TGTGCCAGTAGTATAGGGGAACAGGGATATTCCTACGAGCAGTACTTC; cdr3_aa: CASSIGEQGYSYEQYF
j_call: TRBJ2-1; clone_size: .; d_call: TRBD1; v_call: TRBV28; cdr3_nt: TGTGCCAGCAGGAGGGCGGACAGGGGGCTGGGTGAGCAGTTCTTC; cdr3_aa: CASRRADRGLGEQFF
j_call: TRBJ1-3; clone_size: .; d_call: TRBD1; v_call: TRBV10-3; cdr3_nt: TGTGCCACCACAACAGGGGCCGGAAACACCATATATTTT; cdr3_aa: CATTTGAGNTIYF
j_call: TRBJ1-2; clone_size: .; d_call: TRBD1; v_call: TRBV18; cdr3_nt: TGTGCCAGCTCATTGGAGGGGGCGCGTGGCTATGGCTACACCTTC; cdr3_aa: CASSLEGARGYGYTF
j_call: TRBJ2-2; clone_size: .; d_call: TRBD2; v_call: TRBV2; cdr3_nt: TGTGCCTCCCTTACTAGCGGGGCCACCGGGGAGCTGTTTTTT; cdr3_aa: CASLTSGATGELFF
j_call: TRBJ1-2; clone_size: .; d_call: .; v_call: TRBV19; cdr3_nt: TGTGCCAGTAGTCATGGACAGATCAATAACTATGGCTACACCTTC; cdr3_aa: CASSHGQINNYGYTF
j_call: TRBJ1-2; clone_size: .; d_call: TRBD1; v_call: TRBV11-2; cdr3_nt: TGTGCCAGCAGCCCCGGACAGGGGGCTGGCTACACCTTC; cdr3_aa: CASSPGQGAGYTF
j_call: TRBJ2-7; clone_size: .; d_call: TRBD2; v_call: TRBV19; cdr3_nt: TGTGCCAGTAGTATGGGGACAGTCCTAGCGGGAGTAGTCGGCTCCTACGAGCAGTACTTC; cdr3_aa: CASSMGTVLAGVVGSYEQYF
j_call: TRBJ2-3; clone_size: .; d_call: TRBD1; v_call: TRBV5-1; cdr3_nt: TGCGCCAGCCAACAGGGGGGTGCAGATACGCAGTATTTT; cdr3_aa: CASQQGGADTQYF
j_call: TRBJ2-2; clone_size: .; d_call: TRBD1; v_call: TRBV7-9; cdr3_nt: TGTGCCAGCAGCTTTAGGACAGGGGGCGCGGGGAACACCGGGGAGCTGTTTTTT; cdr3_aa: CASSFRTGGAGNTGELFF
j_call: TRBJ1-6; clone_size: .; d_call: .; v_call: TRBV2; cdr3_nt: TGTGCCAGCACCGTGGAGACGGGTATCGATTCACCCCTCCACTTT; cdr3_aa: CASTVETGIDSPLHF
j_call: TRBJ2-2; clone_size: once; d_call: TRBD1; v_call: TRBV7-2; cdr3_nt: TGTGCCAGCAGTTCCGACAGGGGGCTCGGCGCCGGGGAGCTGTTTTTT; cdr3_aa: CASSSDRGLGAGELFF
j_call: TRBJ2-7; clone_size: .; d_call: TRBD2; v_call: TRBV7-2; cdr3_nt: TGTGCCAGCAGCCCCCGACTAGCGGGATTCGAGCAGTACTTC; cdr3_aa: CASSPRLAGFEQYF
j_call: TRBJ2-6; clone_size: .; d_call: .; v_call: TRBV7-2; cdr3_nt: TGTGCCAGCAGCTTTAGCTCTGGGGCCAACGTCCTGACTTTC; cdr3_aa: CASSFSSGANVLTF
j_call: TRBJ2-7; clone_size: .; d_call: TRBD1; v_call: TRBV5-1; cdr3_nt: TGCGCCAGCAGCAATAATCCGGGACAGGGCGTTTACGAGCAGTACTTC; cdr3_aa: CASSNNPGQGVYEQYF
j_call: TRBJ1-6; clone_size: .; d_call: TRBD1; v_call: TRBV7-8; cdr3_nt: TGTGCCAGCAGCTGGGACAGCAATTCACCCCTCCACTTT; cdr3_aa: CASSWDSNSPLHF
j_call: TRBJ2-1; clone_size: .; d_call: .; v_call: TRBV3-1/TRBV3-2; cdr3_nt: TGTGCCAGCAGCCAAGAGGGGAGAGGGAACAATGAGCAGTTCTTC; cdr3_aa: CASSQEGRGNNEQFF
j_call: TRBJ1-3; clone_size: .; d_call: TRBD1; v_call: TRBV27; cdr3_nt: TGTGCCAGCAGTCCGGACAGGGGGAGTGGAAACACCATATATTTT; cdr3_aa: CASSPDRGSGNTIYF
j_call: TRBJ2-1; clone_size: .; d_call: .; v_call: TRBV20-1; cdr3_nt: TGCAGTGCTAGTTCGGGAAACTCCTACAATGAGCAGTTCTTC; cdr3_aa: CSASSGNSYNEQFF
j_call: TRBJ2-2; clone_size: once; d_call: .; v_call: TRBV7-7; cdr3_nt: TGTGCCAGCAGCTCGGGAGTGAACACCGGGGAGCTGTTTTTT; cdr3_aa: CASSSGVNTGELFF
j_call: TRBJ2-1; clone_size: .; d_call: TRBD2; v_call: TRBV10-3; cdr3_nt: TGTGCCATCACCGGACTAGCGGGAGGGTCCTACAATGAGCAGTTCTTC; cdr3_aa: CAITGLAGGSYNEQFF
j_call: TRBJ1-5; clone_size: .; d_call: TRBD1; v_call: TRBV6-5; cdr3_nt: TGTGCCAGCATGCCCGGACAGGGCGGCAATCAGCCCCAGCATTTT; cdr3_aa: CASMPGQGGNQPQHF
j_call: TRBJ1-1; clone_size: .; d_call: .; v_call: TRBV19; cdr3_nt: TGTGCCAGTAGGATAGGGGAGACTGAAGCTTTCTTT; cdr3_aa: CASRIGETEAFF
j_call: TRBJ1-1; clone_size: few; d_call: .; v_call: TRBV5-1; cdr3_nt: TGCGCCAGCCTCACGGGACAACCGAACACTGAAGCTTTCTTT; cdr3_aa: CASLTGQPNTEAFF
j_call: TRBJ2-1; clone_size: .; d_call: .; v_call: TRBV5-1; cdr3_nt: TGCGCCAGCAGTTTCGACAGTGGGATCAATGAGCAGTTCTTC; cdr3_aa: CASSFDSGINEQFF
j_call: TRBJ2-7; clone_size: .; d_call: TRBD2; v_call: TRBV9; cdr3_nt: TGTGCCAGCAGCGTAACTAGCGGGCCCTACGAGCAGTACTTC; cdr3_aa: CASSVTSGPYEQYF
j_call: TRBJ2-5; clone_size: .; d_call: TRBD2; v_call: TRBV7-9; cdr3_nt: TGTGCCAGCAGCTTGCCACTAGCGCTCGAAGAGACCCAGTACTTC; cdr3_aa: CASSLPLALEETQYF
j_call: TRBJ2-1; clone_size: .; d_call: .; v_call: TRBV29-1; cdr3_nt: TGCAGCGTTGACGCCGTAGAGGGGGACGGATCCTACAATGAGCAGTTCTTC; cdr3_aa: CSVDAVEGDGSYNEQFF
j_call: TRBJ2-7; clone_size: .; d_call: TRBD1; v_call: TRBV5-4; cdr3_nt: TGTGCCAGCAGTTACGGGACAGGAACCTACGAGCAGTACTTC; cdr3_aa: CASSYGTGTYEQYF
j_call: TRBJ2-1; clone_size: .; d_call: TRBD2; v_call: TRBV28; cdr3_nt: TGTGCCAGCAGTTCGTTACCCTCCGGAGCGGGGGGGGGTGAGCAGTTCTTC; cdr3_aa: CASSSLPSGAGGGEQFF
j_call: TRBJ2-5; clone_size: .; d_call: .; v_call: TRBV6-1; cdr3_nt: TGTGCCAGCAGTGAATCACAGGGAGAAGAGGAGACCCAGTACTTC; cdr3_aa: CASSESQGEEETQYF
j_call: TRBJ1-2; clone_size: .; d_call: TRBD1; v_call: TRBV6-2/TRBV6-3; cdr3_nt: TGTGCCAGCAGTTATATAACAGGGGGCAAATCGGGCTATGGCTACACCTTC; cdr3_aa: CASSYITGGKSGYGYTF
j_call: TRBJ1-5; clone_size: .; d_call: .; v_call: TRBV5-5; cdr3_nt: TGTGCCAGCAGCTTGAACAGCCGGCCGGATCAGCCCCAGCATTTT; cdr3_aa: CASSLNSRPDQPQHF
j_call: TRBJ1-2; clone_size: .; d_call: TRBD1; v_call: TRBV10-1; cdr3_nt: TGCGCCAGCAGTGGGGGTCCGGGACAGAGAAACTATGGCTACACCTTC; cdr3_aa: CASSGGPGQRNYGYTF
j_call: TRBJ2-1; clone_size: once; d_call: TRBD2; v_call: TRBV12-5; cdr3_nt: TGTGCTAGTGGTTTGGCGAACTACCTCTTAGCGGGGGGCTTCAATGAGCAGTTCTTC; cdr3_aa: CASGLANYLLAGGFNEQFF
j_call: TRBJ1-2; clone_size: once; d_call: .; v_call: TRBV7-2; cdr3_nt: TGTGCCAGCAGCTTACCAATGAGTGACTATGGCTACACCTTC; cdr3_aa: CASSLPMSDYGYTF